The 14 T cell receptor beta chains listed next were all sequenced from one sample in a study of regulatory T cells in long-lasting Graves disease listed by TCRdb under 2021. The time point label on this specimen signifies: persistent/refractory GD, antithyroid drugs over 5 years with positive TRAb. For both TCR sequencing and RNA sequencing, RNA was extracted from PBMCs in TRIzol. The library was generated by multiplex PCR. The sequencing machine was an Illumina HiSeq 4000. CDR3 regions were amplified by Arm-PCR with iRepertoire HTBI primers to construct TCR beta libraries. TCRdb redid the processing of the public reads, applying fastp at Q25 and MiXCR, and retained in-frame beta chains. Every CDR3 protein is listed once, alongside the most common genes and DNA of its rows. Present in this sample are a few hundred thousand distinct CDR3 sequences, 20% to 25% of which were seen just once. The ten largest clones add up to less than 9% of the sample.

Sequenced here: peripheral blood mononuclear cells (PBMCs), sampled when the disease was refractory, from a patient treated with antithyroid drugs. These receptors all come from a female donor with Graves disease.

The chain recombines TRBV7-2 with TRBJ1-2, with 8 bases fitting TRBD1. Trimming cost V 1 base and J 6 bases; bases outside gene matches: 7. The CDR3 spans 15 residues. CDR1 is SGHTA, CDR2 FQGNSA, per germline. The CDR3: CASSLVQGARNGYTF. CDR3 in DNA: TGTGCCAGCAGCTTAGTCCAGGGGGCAAGAAATGGCTACACCTTC.

This clonotype was counted between two and nine times. The rearrangement uses TRBV30 and TRBJ1-2; maybe TRBD1 (5 bases). V was pared by 2 bases and J by 6 bases, with 22 bases between. The CDR3 is 16 residues long. Germline V gene lookup returns CDR1 GTSNPN and CDR2 SVGIG (reference sequence). The CDR3 sequence: CAWSKSGALAPHGYTF. CDR3 nucleotides: TGTGCCTGGAGTAAAAGCGGGGCTTTAGCCCCCCATGGCTACACCTTC.

Many counts were recorded for this clonotype. V is TRBV6-1 and J is TRBJ1-1; D unclear. This CDR3 has 15 amino acids. Germline V lookup: CDR1 MNHNS, CDR2 SASEGT. The V gene lost 4 bases and the J gene lost 0 bases, with 12 bases spanning the gap. This CDR3 is CASSGTGSMNTEAFF. The CDR3 bases are TGTGCCAGCAGTGGGACTGGATCTATGAACACTGAAGCTTTCTTT.

This clonotype was counted at least ten times. This chain joins TRBV5-4 and TRBJ2-5; D unresolved. Germline-derived CDR1 and CDR2 are SGHNT and YYREEE (reference sequence). Trimming removed 4 bases at V and 5 bases at J, with 15 bases between. This CDR3 has 14 amino acids. CDR3 coding DNA: TGTGCCAGCAGCACCCCCCCGGAGTGGGAGACCCAGTACTTC. Its translation is CASSTPPEWETQYF.

This rearrangement joins TRBV28 to TRBJ2-5; D unresolved. The CDR3 length is 14 residues. From germline, CDR1 is MDHEN and CDR2 SYDVKM. The V and J ends lost 4 bases and 4 bases respectively, with 13 bases between them. Here the CDR3 DNA reads TGTGCCAGCAGTTACTCAACGGGCCCAGAGACCCAGTACTTC. Translating gives CASSYSTGPETQYF.

This clonotype came up a few times. This chain uses TRBV7-9 with TRBJ1-1, with D possibly being TRBD1 (5 bases). The CDR3 totals 16 residues. Looked up from germline, CDR1 is SEHNR and CDR2 is FQNEAQ (reference sequence). Trimming pared 5 bases from V and 5 bases from J, leaving 21 bases between. CDR3 protein: CASSPPTQGGYTEAFF. The CDR3 DNA sequence: TGTGCCAGCAGCCCTCCCACGCAGGGAGGGTATACTGAAGCTTTCTTT.

This clonotype was counted at least ten times. The J gene is TRBJ1-1, the V gene TRBV28; 8 positions match TRBD1. The CDR3 contains 16 residues. CDR1 is MDHEN and CDR2 is SYDVKM in the germline V gene. V was clipped by 5 bases and J by 1 base; unmatched bases: 9. CDR3 amino acids: CASSTYWDRQNTEAFF. The DNA of the CDR3 is TGTGCCAGCAGTACTTATTGGGACAGGCAGAACACTGAAGCTTTCTTT. The full variable domain, completed using reference TRBV28 and TRBJ1-1, is DVKVTQSSRYLVKRTGEKVFLECVQDMDHENMFWYRQDPGLGLRLIYFSYDVKMKEKGDIPEGYSVSREKKERFSLILESASTNQTSMYLCASSTYWDRQNTEAFFGQGTRLTVV.

There are many counts of this clonotype. The chain is built from TRBV12-3 or TRBV12-4 and TRBJ2-5; perhaps TRBD2 as D (6 bases). With 3 bases removed from V and 3 bases from J, the gap between germline ends came to 11 bases. The CDR3 is made up of 14 amino acids. The CDR3 DNA follows: TGTGCCAGCAGTTTTGGGGGGATTGAAGAGACCCAGTACTTC. It codes for CASSFGGIEETQYF.

The table lists this clonotype with many counts. V is TRBV11-2 and J is TRBJ1-4; D is ambiguous. The V and J ends lost 0 bases and 1 base respectively, with 6 bases between them. Germline values: CDR1 SGHAT, CDR2 FQNNGV. The CDR3 covers 15 residues. DNA for the CDR3: TGTGCCAGCAGCTTAGAGTATCTAACTAATGAAAAACTGTTTTTT. Encoded protein: CASSLEYLTNEKLFF.

This clonotype was seen more than once but under ten times. The chain recombines TRBV9 with TRBJ1-2; D ambiguous. The ends were cut back, 0 bases at V and 0 bases at J, with 6 bases in the middle. Germline CDR1 reads SGDLS; CDR2 reads YYNGEE. This CDR3 has 14 amino acids. The CDR3 DNA sequence: TGTGCCAGCAGCGTAGCAGGAGCTAACTATGGCTACACCTTC. As protein: CASSVAGANYGYTF.

This chain connects TRBV24-1 to TRBJ1-2; 7 bases line up with TRBD1. The junction had 5 bases not matched to a gene; V was cut back by 1 base and J by 7 bases. The CDR3 has 14 residues. The V gene's germline CDR1 is KGHDR and CDR2 SFDVKD. The CDR3 loop is CATSDFESGGGYTF. The CDR3 DNA reads as TGTGCCACCAGTGATTTTGAATCAGGGGGTGGCTACACCTTC.

This clonotype appeared a few times. The J gene is TRBJ2-1, the V gene TRBV7-2; 10 bases map to TRBD2. CDR3 size: 16 residues. With 4 bases clipped from V and 0 bases from J, the junction kept 3 bases outside the gene matches. Looked up from germline, CDR1 is SGHTA and CDR2 is FQGNSA. The CDR3 sequence: CASSSSGSGSYNEQFF. The CDR3 DNA reads TGTGCCAGCAGCTCTAGCGGGAGTGGCTCCTACAATGAGCAGTTCTTC. Full variable domain (remainder filled in from reference TRBV7-2 and TRBJ2-1): GAGVSQSPSNKVTEKGKDVELRCDPISGHTALYWYRQSLGQGLEFLIYFQGNSAPDKSGLPSDRFSAERTGGSVSTLTIQRTQQEDSAVYLCASSSSGSGSYNEQFFGPGTRLTVL.

This clonotype was seen at least ten times. The chain is built from TRBV10-3 and TRBJ2-5; 11 positions match TRBD1. The CDR3 spans 15 residues. Per germline, CDR1 ENHRY and CDR2 SYGVKD. Trimming removed 2 bases from V and 4 bases from J; junction bases left unmatched: 3. CDR3 bases: TGTGCCATCAGTGAGACCGGGACAGGGGGAGAGACCCAGTACTTC. This codes for CAISETGTGGETQYF.

Many counts were recorded for this clonotype. This chain uses TRBV11-3 with TRBJ2-5, with TRBD1 matching over 8 bases. Germline CDR1 SGHNT, CDR2 YENEEA. The CDR3 has 16 residues. V lost 5 bases to trimming and J lost 5 bases; unmatched junction nucleotides: 13. The CDR3 sequence: CASSPTVGQGYETQYF. Here the CDR3 DNA reads TGTGCCAGCAGCCCAACCGTAGGACAGGGTTATGAGACCCAGTACTTC.